A single sample is the source of the 13 T cell receptor beta chains below, sequenced in a study of shared clonotypes between healthy human individuals. Assay: immunoSEQ multiplex PCR; the TCRdb copy retains only in-frame clones and omits some. The data hold a few million clones, with approximately 94% observed a single time. The sample taken for sequencing was naive CD4+ T cells sorted from blood. Subset defined: CD45RA+ positively selected. The receptors were sampled from a man between 18 and 35 years old in good health.

The V and J genes are TRBV5-1 and TRBJ2-5; D perhaps matches TRBD1 (6 bases). This CDR3 has 14 residues. The V gene's germline CDR1 is SGHRS and CDR2 YFSETQ. Trimming shortened V by 5 bases and J by 1 base, and 12 bases separated the two germline ends. The CDR3: CASSPQGAQETQYF. In nucleotides, the CDR3 is TGCGCCAGCAGTCCACAGGGTGCCCAAGAGACCCAGTACTTC.

The chain joins TRBV9 to TRBJ2-1, with 9 nucleotides matching TRBD2. The CDR3 has 17 amino acids. Germline assignment: CDR1 SGDLS and CDR2 YYNGEE. V lost 0 bases, J lost 5 bases, and 9 bases stayed unmatched. The CDR3 is CASSVGSGSSGNNEQFF. CDR3 coding DNA: TGTGCCAGCAGCGTAGGGAGTGGGTCTAGCGGGAACAATGAGCAGTTCTTC. The complete variable domain, with remaining parts taken from reference TRBV9 and TRBJ2-1, reads DSGVTQTPKHLITATGQRVTLRCSPRSGDLSVYWYQQSLDQGLQFLIQYYNGEERAKGNILERFSAQQFPDLHSELNLSSLELGDSALYFCASSVGSGSSGNNEQFFGPGTRLTVL.

This chain uses TRBV19 with TRBJ1-2; D is unresolved. The CDR3 has 15 residues. From germline, CDR1 is LNHDA and CDR2 SQIVND (reference sequence). The V end lost 4 bases, the J end lost 6 bases, and 18 bases lay between the germline ends. DNA for the CDR3: TGTGCCAGTAGTACACGGGTCTCCCCTGGAGATGGCTACACCTTC. This translates into CASSTRVSPGDGYTF.

This chain joins TRBV5-1 and TRBJ2-1; D not certain. V was pared by 0 bases and J by 3 bases, with 7 bases between. The CDR3 covers 14 residues. The germline V gene encodes CDR1 SGHRS and CDR2 YFSETQ. The CDR3 DNA follows: TGCGCCAGCAGCTTGGAACAGCACTACAATGAGCAGTTCTTC. This sequence encodes CASSLEQHYNEQFF.

Worth noting for this clone: The sample carries other DNA sequences with the same CDR3. The V and J genes are TRBV7-9 and TRBJ2-6; D remains ambiguous. Germline CDR1 SEHNR, CDR2 FQNEAQ (reference sequence). The CDR3 runs 15 residues. V gave up 2 bases and J gave up 0 bases, with 5 bases separating them. CDR3 sequence: CASSLWGSGANVLTF. The CDR3 nucleotides read TGTGCCAGCAGCTTATGGGGCTCTGGGGCCAACGTCCTGACTTTC. Full variable domain (remainder filled in from reference TRBV7-9 and TRBJ2-6): DTGVSQNPRHKITKRGQNVTFRCDPISEHNRLYWYRQTLGQGPEFLTYFQNEAQLEKSRLLSDRFSAERPKGSFSTLEIQRTEQGDSAMYLCASSLWGSGANVLTFGAGSRLTVL.

The J gene is TRBJ1-5, the V gene TRBV19, with D perhaps matching TRBD1 (6 bases). Trimming stripped 1 base from V and 5 bases from J, with 12 bases between. Per germline, CDR1 LNHDA and CDR2 SQIVND (reference sequence). CDR3 length: 15 amino acids. CDR3 bases: TGTGCCAGTAGTATAGGGCAGGGGAAGGATCAGCCCCAGCATTTT. Its protein is CASSIGQGKDQPQHF. The full variable domain, with the rest looked up from reference TRBV19 and TRBJ1-5, is DGGITQSPKYLFRKEGQNVTLSCEQNLNHDAMYWYRQDPGQGLRLIYYSQIVNDFQKGDIAEGYSVSREKKESFPLTVTSAQKNPTAFYLCASSIGQGKDQPQHFGDGTRLSIL.

V usage is TRBV5-4 and J usage is TRBJ1-6, with 8 positions matching TRBD1. J was trimmed by 1 base and V by 2 bases; bases with no gene match: 2. This CDR3 is 16 amino acids long. Germline V gene data show CDR1 as SGHNT and CDR2 as YYREEE (reference sequence). Here the CDR3 reads CASSLQGGSYNSPLHF. The CDR3 DNA reads TGTGCCAGCAGCTTACAGGGGGGTTCCTATAATTCACCCCTCCACTTT.

The rearrangement joins TRBV30 to TRBJ2-2, with no clear D. Per germline, CDR1 GTSNPN and CDR2 SVGIG (reference sequence). Trimming removed 0 bases at V and 4 bases at J, with 6 bases between. The CDR3 is 13 residues long. CDR3 protein: CAWSVSSTGELFF. The CDR3 DNA is TGTGCCTGGAGTGTCTCGTCCACCGGGGAGCTGTTTTTT.

This chain uses TRBV6-1 with TRBJ2-5, with TRBD1 matching 9 bases. The V and J ends lost 7 bases and 5 bases, in that order; junction bases with no gene match: 11. The CDR3 sequence is 15 residues long. Germline values: CDR1 MNHNS, CDR2 SASEGT. CDR3 protein: CASIKGTGTMETQYF. CDR3 in DNA: TGTGCCAGCATTAAAGGGACAGGGACGATGGAGACCCAGTACTTC.

The chain couples TRBV5-6 to TRBJ2-7, with 14 bases aligning to TRBD2. This CDR3 comprises 17 residues. Germline assignment: CDR1 SGHDT and CDR2 YYEEEE. The V segment lost 7 bases and the J segment 7 bases; nucleotides outside the gene matches: 16. CDR3 amino acids: CASAFFEGLAGVREQYF. The CDR3 region has the DNA TGTGCCAGCGCTTTTTTCGAGGGACTAGCGGGAGTTCGGGAGCAGTACTTC.

The chain combines TRBV11-2 with TRBJ2-5, with 8 positions matching TRBD2. There are 16 residues in the CDR3. The germline V gene has CDR1 SGHAT and CDR2 FQNNGV. V gave up 5 bases and J gave up 2 bases; unmatched junction bases: 10. This CDR3 is CASSPGPAGGQETQYF. In DNA form, the CDR3 reads TGTGCCAGCAGCCCCGGACCGGCGGGGGGACAAGAGACCCAGTACTTC.

The chain has TRBV7-9 and TRBJ2-7; 8 bases agree with TRBD2. J gave up 1 base and V 1 base, and 3 bases lay outside the gene matches. The CDR3 contains 15 residues. Germline loops: CDR1 SEHNR, CDR2 FQNEAQ (reference sequence). CDR3 residues: CASSLVTSGSYEQYF. In DNA, the CDR3 is TGTGCCAGCAGCTTAGTTACTAGCGGATCCTACGAGCAGTACTTC.

This clone was seen just once. J is TRBJ1-4 and V is TRBV2, with 9 bases identical to TRBD1. The germline gives CDR1 SNHLY, CDR2 FYNNEI. The CDR3 consists of 16 residues. With V trimmed by 3 bases and J by 3 bases, 5 bases remained unmatched. The chain's CDR3 is CASSDGTGTANEKLFF. CDR3 sequence (DNA): TGTGCCAGCAGTGATGGGACAGGGACGGCTAATGAAAAACTGTTTTTT.